The present T cell receptor (beta chain) was sequenced within a study of control samples from healthy donors and cancer patients. The repertoire was sequenced with immunoSEQ multiplex PCR; TCRdb's copy has only in-frame clones and lacks some. The sample consists of about 70,000 clones, 84% of them appearing once. This clone was counted only a few times. The CDR3 totals 13 residues. Germline V gives CDR1 LNHDA, CDR2 SQIVND (reference sequence). The germline V and J ends were trimmed by 1 base and 2 bases, with 5 bases remaining between them. The sequence was collected from a man aged 50 or older in good health. Material: blood. This chain uses TRBV19 with TRBJ1-1, with D unclear. CDR3 in DNA: TGTGCCAGTAGTATAGGTGGAAACACTGAAGCTTTCTTT. This sequence encodes CASSIGGNTEAFF.